The clone carrying this TCR beta chain is labeled hyperexpanded. The antigen is not known. This beta chain is a stray read from a library made for alpha chains; its abundance is not meaningful. Every TCR cDNA molecule carried a tag that served as a unique molecular identifier. TCRdb independently ran MiXCR on the 5' RACE reads; one entry per CDR3 protein. This repertoire includes about 50 distinct CDR3 sequences. The source of the sample is a study of spatial heterogeneity in lung cancer. Study overall: In the raw reads, each unique TCR and UMI combination was present more than ten times on average.

Germline V gives CDR1 MGHDK, CDR2 SYGVNS. Trimming removed 0 bases at V and 15 bases at J, with 12 bases between. The CDR3 covers 13 residues. The study, taken as a whole, reports: Tumor mutation counts were tracked by expanded intratumoral alpha and beta TCR counts. Ubiquitous and regional nonsynonymous mutations were each tracked by the matching count of ubiquitous or regional expanded TCRs.

Time point described: sample taken at primary tumor resection. Approximately 70 TRACERx patients with early, untreated non-small cell lung cancer donated samples. The chain couples TRBV25-1 to TRBJ1-6; D unclear. This sequence originates from a male donor with early-stage non-small cell lung cancer. The sample in question was lung tumor tissue, obtained at surgery. The CDR3 loop is CASSEYSFWSLHF. DNA for the CDR3: TGTGCCAGCAGTGAATACTCCTTTTGGAGCCTCCACTTT.